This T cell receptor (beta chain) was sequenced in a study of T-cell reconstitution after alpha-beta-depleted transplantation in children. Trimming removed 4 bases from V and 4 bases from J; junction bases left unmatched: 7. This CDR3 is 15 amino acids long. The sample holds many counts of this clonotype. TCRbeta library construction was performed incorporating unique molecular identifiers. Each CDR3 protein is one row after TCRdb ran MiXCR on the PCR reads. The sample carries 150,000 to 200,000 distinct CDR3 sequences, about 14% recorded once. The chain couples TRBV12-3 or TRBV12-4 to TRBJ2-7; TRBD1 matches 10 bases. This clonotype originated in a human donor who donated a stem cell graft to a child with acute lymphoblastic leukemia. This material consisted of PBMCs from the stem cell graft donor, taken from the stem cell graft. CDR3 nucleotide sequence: TGTGCCAGCAGTTCGACAGGGGGCGATAGGTACGAGCAGTACTTC. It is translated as CASSSTGGDRYEQYF.